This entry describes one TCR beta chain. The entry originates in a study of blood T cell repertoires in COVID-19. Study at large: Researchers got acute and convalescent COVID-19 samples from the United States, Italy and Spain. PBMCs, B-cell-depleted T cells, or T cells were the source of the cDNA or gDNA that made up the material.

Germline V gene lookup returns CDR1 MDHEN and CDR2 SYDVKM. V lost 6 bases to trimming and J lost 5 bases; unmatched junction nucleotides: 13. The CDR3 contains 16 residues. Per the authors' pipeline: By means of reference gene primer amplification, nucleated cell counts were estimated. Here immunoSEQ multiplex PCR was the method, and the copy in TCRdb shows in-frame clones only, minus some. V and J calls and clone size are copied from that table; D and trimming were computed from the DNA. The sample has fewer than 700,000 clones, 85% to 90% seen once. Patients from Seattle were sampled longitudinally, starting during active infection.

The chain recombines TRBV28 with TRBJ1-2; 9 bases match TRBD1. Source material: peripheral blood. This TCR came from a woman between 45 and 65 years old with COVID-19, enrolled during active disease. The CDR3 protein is CASRPHLRQGVYGYTF. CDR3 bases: TGTGCCAGCAGACCGCATCTTAGACAGGGGGTGTATGGCTACACCTTC.